This T cell receptor beta chain was documented in a study of blood T cell repertoires in COVID-19. Study-level information: Specimens from acute and convalescent COVID-19 originated in the United States, Italy and Spain. T cells, B-cell-depleted T cells, or PBMCs supplied cDNA or gDNA.

Clones were sequenced by immunoSEQ multiplex PCR, and TCRdb holds only the in-frame ones, with some missing. The sample yields about 310,000 clones, roughly 90% seen once. The cohort comprised adults aged about 18 to 89 years residing in approximately 25 US areas. Participants' own reports of clinical history determined their cohort assignment. Sequencing input: PBMCs or T cells enriched from blood (not recorded which). The source is a woman aged 30 to 39 who had recovered from COVID-19.

The CDR3 DNA follows: TGCGCCAGCAGCCAAGACGACAGCACTGGAAACACCATATATTTT. Protein product: CASSQDDSTGNTIYF. V gene TRBV4-1 combines with J gene TRBJ1-3; maybe TRBD1 (5 bases). This CDR3 region has 15 residues. V lost 0 bases, J lost 2 bases, and 8 bases lay in between. Per germline, CDR1 MGHRA and CDR2 YSYEKL.